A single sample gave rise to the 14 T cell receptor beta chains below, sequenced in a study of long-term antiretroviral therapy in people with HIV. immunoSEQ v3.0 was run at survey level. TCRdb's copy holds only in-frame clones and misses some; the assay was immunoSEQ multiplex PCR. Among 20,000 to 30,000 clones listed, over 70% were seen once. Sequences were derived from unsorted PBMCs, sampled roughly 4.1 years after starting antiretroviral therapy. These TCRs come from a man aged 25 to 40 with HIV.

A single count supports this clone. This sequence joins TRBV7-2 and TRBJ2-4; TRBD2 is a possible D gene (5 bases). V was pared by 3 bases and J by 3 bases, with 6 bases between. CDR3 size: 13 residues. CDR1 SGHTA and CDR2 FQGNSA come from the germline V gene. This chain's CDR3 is CASSFGVKNIQYF. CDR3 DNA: TGTGCCAGCAGCTTCGGGGTCAAAAACATTCAGTACTTC.

CDR3 nucleotide sequence: TGTGCCAGCAGCTTAGCAGGGGCTAACTATGGCTACACCTTC. As protein: CASSLAGANYGYTF. The rearrangement uses TRBV7-9 and TRBJ1-2, with D possibly matching TRBD1 (5 bases). This CDR3 region has 14 residues. The V gene lost 0 bases and the J gene lost 0 bases, with 5 bases spanning the gap. CDR1 and CDR2 from the germline V gene are SEHNR and FQNEAQ (reference sequence).

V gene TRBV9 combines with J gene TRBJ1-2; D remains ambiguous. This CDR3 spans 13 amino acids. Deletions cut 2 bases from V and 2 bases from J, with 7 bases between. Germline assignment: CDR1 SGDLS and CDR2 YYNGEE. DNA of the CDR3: TGTGCCAGCAGCGTCGACCCGAACTATGGCTACACCTTC. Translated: CASSVDPNYGYTF.

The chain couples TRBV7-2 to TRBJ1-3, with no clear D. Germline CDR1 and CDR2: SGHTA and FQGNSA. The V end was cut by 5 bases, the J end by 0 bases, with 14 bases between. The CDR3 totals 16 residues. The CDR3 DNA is TGTGCCAGCAGCCCCCCCAGGTTCTTCTCTGGAAACACCATATATTTT. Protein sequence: CASSPPRFFSGNTIYF.

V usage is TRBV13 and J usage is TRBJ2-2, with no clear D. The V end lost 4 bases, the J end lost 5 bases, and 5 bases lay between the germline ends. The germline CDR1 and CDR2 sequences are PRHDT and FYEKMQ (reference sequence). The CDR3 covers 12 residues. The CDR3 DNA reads TGTGCCAGCAGCTCCGAGACCGGGGAGCTGTTTTTT. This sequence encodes CASSSETGELFF.

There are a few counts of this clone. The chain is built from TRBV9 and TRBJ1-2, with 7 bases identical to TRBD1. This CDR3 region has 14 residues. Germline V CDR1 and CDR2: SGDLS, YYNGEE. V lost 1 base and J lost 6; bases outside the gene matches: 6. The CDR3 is CASSVSGGSNGYTF. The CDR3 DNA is TGTGCCAGCAGCGTATCAGGGGGAAGTAATGGCTACACCTTC.

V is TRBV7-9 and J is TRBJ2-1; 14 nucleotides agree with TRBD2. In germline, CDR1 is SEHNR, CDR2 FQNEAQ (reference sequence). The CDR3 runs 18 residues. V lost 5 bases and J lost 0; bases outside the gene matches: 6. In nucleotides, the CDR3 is TGTGCCAGCAGCCCTCCGACTAGCGGGGGGGCCTCCTACAATGAGCAGTTCTTC. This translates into CASSPPTSGGASYNEQFF.

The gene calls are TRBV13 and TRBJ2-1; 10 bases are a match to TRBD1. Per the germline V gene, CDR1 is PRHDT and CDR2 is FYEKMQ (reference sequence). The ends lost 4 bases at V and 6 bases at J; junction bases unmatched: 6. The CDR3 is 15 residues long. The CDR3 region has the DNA TGTGCCAGCAGCTCGGGACAGGGGAAAAGCAATGAGCAGTTCTTC. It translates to CASSSGQGKSNEQFF.

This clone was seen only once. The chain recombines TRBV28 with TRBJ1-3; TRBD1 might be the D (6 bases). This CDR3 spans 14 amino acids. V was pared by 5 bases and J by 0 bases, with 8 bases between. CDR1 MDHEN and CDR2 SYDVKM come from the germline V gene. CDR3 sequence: CASSADSSGNTIYF. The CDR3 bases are TGTGCCAGCAGTGCGGACAGCTCTGGAAACACCATATATTTT.

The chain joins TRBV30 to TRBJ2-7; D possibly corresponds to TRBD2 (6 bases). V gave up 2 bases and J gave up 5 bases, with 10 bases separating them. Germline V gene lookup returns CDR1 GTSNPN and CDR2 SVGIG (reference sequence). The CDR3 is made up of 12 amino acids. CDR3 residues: CAWSTGANEQYF. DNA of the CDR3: TGTGCCTGGAGTACGGGAGCGAACGAGCAGTACTTC.

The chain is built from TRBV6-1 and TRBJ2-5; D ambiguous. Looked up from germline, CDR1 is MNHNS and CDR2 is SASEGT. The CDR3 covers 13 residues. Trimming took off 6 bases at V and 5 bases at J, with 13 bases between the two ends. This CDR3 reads CASRDLYGETQYF. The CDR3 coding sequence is TGTGCCAGCAGAGACTTATATGGGGAGACCCAGTACTTC.

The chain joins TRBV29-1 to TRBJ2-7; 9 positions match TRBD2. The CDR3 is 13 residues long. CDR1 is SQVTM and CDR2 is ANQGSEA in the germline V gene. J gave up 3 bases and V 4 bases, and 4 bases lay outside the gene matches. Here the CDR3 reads CSVVSSGGYEQYF. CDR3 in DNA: TGCAGCGTTGTTAGTAGCGGGGGCTACGAGCAGTACTTC.

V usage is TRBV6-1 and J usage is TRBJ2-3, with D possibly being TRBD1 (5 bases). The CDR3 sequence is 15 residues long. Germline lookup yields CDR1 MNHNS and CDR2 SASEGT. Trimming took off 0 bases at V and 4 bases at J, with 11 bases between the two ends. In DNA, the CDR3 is TGTGCCAGCAGTGAAGCTCAGGGTGGGGCAGATACGCAGTATTTT. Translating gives CASSEAQGGADTQYF.

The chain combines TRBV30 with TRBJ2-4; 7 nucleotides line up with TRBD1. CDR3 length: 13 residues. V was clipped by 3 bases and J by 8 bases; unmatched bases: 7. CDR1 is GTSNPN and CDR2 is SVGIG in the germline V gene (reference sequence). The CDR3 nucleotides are TGTGCCTGGAGCCCCGACAGGGCGGACATTCAGTACTTC. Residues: CAWSPDRADIQYF.